Below, 23 T cell receptor beta chains from the same sample are listed, as sequenced in a study of T cell clonality in common variable immunodeficiency. Overall study results and limits: Common variable immunodeficiency TCR beta sequences reportedly had fewer deletions and N-nucleotide insertions.

Data came from immunoSEQ multiplex PCR; TCRdb stores just in-frame clones and leaves some out. There are 16,000 or so clones in the sample, none observed a single time. These receptors have no known antigen. Sequencing used peripheral blood mononuclear cells. The receptor source for this set is a human donor with common variable immunodeficiency.

This clone was detected ten times or more. Sequencing ends 3 residues short of the CDR3 end; the germline J gene provides the rest. V gene TRBV6-2 or TRBV6-3 combines with J gene TRBJ2-5, with 7 nucleotides matching TRBD1. V was clipped by 6 bases and J by 2 bases; unmatched bases: 6. In germline, CDR1 is MNHEY, CDR2 SVGEGT. This CDR3 contains 14 residues. CDR3 loop: CASRGTVIQETQYF. The CDR3 bases that were read are TGTGCCAGCAGGGGGACAGTGATACAAGAGACC.

This clone has just a few counts. Incomplete CDR3 DNA: TGTGCCAGTAGTTCTACTAGCGGGGGCACACATATTCACAATGAG. This translates into CASSSTSGGTHIHNE. The CDR3 in full is CASSSTSGGTHIHNEQFF. V and J are TRBV19 and TRBJ2-1, with TRBD2 identical over 11 bases. The read ends 3 residues shy of where the CDR3 ends; the end is completed using the germline J gene. The CDR3 is made up of 18 amino acids. Germline V lookup: CDR1 LNHDA, CDR2 SQIVND (reference sequence). V gave up 5 bases and J gave up 5 bases; unmatched junction bases: 14.

Turning to this clone: The DNA ends 3 residues before the CDR3 does, and the rest of the CDR3 is filled in from the germline J gene. The rearrangement links TRBV19 to TRBJ1-2; 8 nucleotides line up with TRBD1. J was trimmed by 5 bases and V by 4 bases; bases with no gene match: 3. The CDR3 length is 13 residues. From germline, CDR1 is LNHDA and CDR2 SQIVND (reference sequence). The sequenced part of the CDR3 DNA is TGTGCCAGTAGTAATCGACAGGGGTATGGC. It yields the protein CASSNRQGYG. The entire CDR3 protein reads CASSNRQGYGYTF.

This clone was counted at least ten times. Sequencing ends 3 residues short of the CDR3 end; the germline J gene provides the rest. V usage is TRBV20-1 and J usage is TRBJ2-6; the D gene is possibly TRBD2 (6 bases). The CDR3 contains 13 residues. CDR1 and CDR2 (germline): DFQATT, SNEGSKA (reference sequence). The germline V and J ends were trimmed by 6 bases and 1 base, with 7 bases remaining between them. CDR3 in amino acids: CSAGGSGANVLTF. CDR3 DNA, as far as it was read: TGCAGTGCCGGGGGATCTGGGGCCAACGTC.

Notes on this clone: The read ends 3 residues shy of where the CDR3 ends; the end is completed using the germline J gene. The chain recombines TRBV2 with TRBJ2-1; D remains ambiguous. Trimming pared 4 bases from V and 0 bases from J, leaving 10 bases between. CDR3 length equals 15 residues. Per germline, CDR1 SNHLY and CDR2 FYNNEI. The CDR3 bases that were read are TGTGCCAGCAGTGCCCGGGTTAACTCCTACAATGAG. It specifies CASSARVNSYNE. The whole CDR3 protein is CASSARVNSYNEQFF.

Concerning this clone: Coverage ceases 3 residues before the CDR3 finishes, and the germline J gene fills in the end. The chain recombines TRBV2 with TRBJ1-5, with 9 bases that match TRBD1. With 2 bases clipped from V and 7 bases from J, the junction kept 6 bases outside the gene matches. The length of the CDR3 is 15 residues. Germline CDR1 SNHLY, CDR2 FYNNEI. The CDR3 reads CASSEQQGARQPQHF. CDR3 DNA, as far as it was read: TGTGCCAGCAGTGAACAACAGGGGGCACGGCAGCCC.

In regard to this clone: The read halts 3 residues ahead of the CDR3 end, with the missing end drawn from the germline J gene. This rearrangement joins TRBV30 to TRBJ1-4; possible D gene TRBD1, 5 bases. Germline CDR1 is GTSNPN and CDR2 is SVGIG (reference sequence). The germline V and J ends were trimmed by 1 base and 4 bases, with 10 bases remaining between them. The CDR3 has 14 amino acids. The CDR3 sequence: CAWSETGYNEKLFF. The sequenced CDR3 bases are TGTGCCTGGAGTGAAACAGGCTATAATGAAAAA. Full variable domain (rest looked up from reference TRBV30 and TRBJ1-4): SQTIHQWPATLVQPVGSPLSLECTVEGTSNPNLYWYRQAAGRGLQLLFYSVGIGQISSEVPQNLSASRPQDRQFILSSKKLLLSDSGFYLCAWSETGYNEKLFFGSGTQLSVL.

This clone is medium-sized by share. The CDR3 goes on 3 residues after the read ends, and that part is filled in from the germline J gene. V usage is TRBV20-1 and J usage is TRBJ1-2; D might be TRBD1 (6 bases). Germline-derived CDR1 and CDR2 are DFQATT and SNEGSKA (reference sequence). V was clipped by 6 bases and J by 5 bases, with 16 bases between them. The CDR3 is 13 amino acids. The sequenced CDR3 bases are TGCAGTGCGAAATTGGACAGCGAATATGGC. Its protein is CSAKLDSEYG. The full CDR3 protein is CSAKLDSEYGYTF.

Worth noting for this clone: The read terminates 3 residues before the CDR3 end, so the remaining end is supplied by the germline J gene. J is TRBJ2-5 and V is TRBV18; either TRBD1 or TRBD2 may supply D (5 bases each). The germline V and J ends were trimmed by 3 bases and 0 bases, with 17 bases remaining between them. Germline V gene lookup returns CDR1 KGHSH and CDR2 LQKENI. The CDR3 spans 17 residues. The CDR3 bases that were read are TGTGCCAGCTCACCCCTTTCAGGGTCGGGATACCAAGAGACC. This sequence encodes CASSPLSGSGYQET. From start to end, the CDR3 is CASSPLSGSGYQETQYF. The full variable domain, rest sourced from reference TRBV18 and TRBJ2-5, is NAGVMQNPRHLVRRRGQEARLRCSPMKGHSHVYWYRQLPEEGLKFMVYLQKENIIDESGMPKERFSAEFPKEGPSILRIQQVVRGDSAAYFCASSPLSGSGYQETQYFGPGTRLLVL.

This clone has a handful of counts. Read coverage stops 3 residues before the CDR3 terminus; the germline J gene supplies the remainder. The chain uses TRBV18 and TRBJ1-5, with 11 nucleotides matching TRBD1. This CDR3 is built from 17 residues. The germline CDR1 and CDR2 sequences are KGHSH and LQKENI. J gave up 0 bases and V 3 bases, and 4 bases lay outside the gene matches. The sequenced CDR3 bases are TGTGCCAGCTCACCGGGGACAGGGGGATATAGCAATCAGCCC. This codes for CASSPGTGGYSNQP. The complete CDR3 reads CASSPGTGGYSNQPQHF.

The table lists this clone with many counts. The CDR3 end lies 3 residues beyond the end of the read and is filled in from the germline J gene. This chain joins TRBV13 and TRBJ1-1; 7 bases align to TRBD1. Trimming removed 4 bases from V and 7 bases from J; junction bases left unmatched: 15. The CDR3 is made up of 16 amino acids. Germline lookup yields CDR1 PRHDT and CDR2 FYEKMQ (reference sequence). CDR3 in amino acids: CASSSTTGWYLSEAFF. The sequenced CDR3 bases are TGTGCCAGCAGCTCGACGACAGGGTGGTACCTCAGTGAA.

Points on this clone: The CDR3 end falls 3 residues outside the read, so it is completed with the germline J gene. J is TRBJ1-3 and V is TRBV23-1, with D unclear. TRBV23-1 is recorded as an ORF, its role being uncertain. This CDR3 has 17 residues. With 2 bases removed from V and 0 bases from J, the gap between germline ends came to 14 bases. CDR3 bases read: TGCGCCAGCAGTCAACCCGCCCGTACACCCTCTGGAAACACC. It codes for CASSQPARTPSGNT. The complete CDR3 reads CASSQPARTPSGNTIYF.

This clone was detected many times. The DNA ends 3 residues before the CDR3 does, and the rest of the CDR3 is filled in from the germline J gene. The rearrangement links TRBV7-2 to TRBJ1-1, with D uncertain. V gave up 4 bases and J gave up 3 bases, with 12 bases separating them. The CDR3 covers 14 residues. Germline V gene data show CDR1 as SGHTA and CDR2 as FQGNSA. Partial CDR3 DNA: TGTGCCAGCAGCTCAGGTGTGCTGCACACTGAA. Translated, it gives CASSSGVLHTE. The full CDR3 sequence reads CASSSGVLHTEAFF.

This clone was picked up a small number of times. The read terminates 3 residues ahead of where the CDR3 ends, so the germline J gene completes it. This rearrangement joins TRBV5-6 to TRBJ1-2; maybe TRBD1 (5 bases). The germline CDR1 and CDR2 sequences are SGHDT and YYEEEE. Between the trimmed V and J ends, which lost 2 bases and 7 bases, there was a span of 12 bases. The CDR3 is 13 residues long. The CDR3 reads CASSFSGLAGYTF. The CDR3 DNA, read in part, is TGTGCCAGCAGCTTTTCAGGGCTGGCTGGC. The complete variable domain, with remaining parts taken from reference TRBV5-6 and TRBJ1-2, reads DAGVTQSPTHLIKTRGQQVTLRCSPKSGHDTVSWYQQALGQGPQFIFQYYEEEERQRGNFPDRFSGHQFPNYSSELNVNALLLGDSALYLCASSFSGLAGYTFGSGTRLTVV.

In the case of this clone: The read finishes 3 residues shy of the CDR3 end, and the germline J gene is used to complete it. This chain joins TRBV11-3 and TRBJ2-5, with D maybe TRBD1 (6 bases). Trimming took off 5 bases at V and 5 bases at J, with 9 bases between the two ends. Germline CDR1 is SGHNT and CDR2 is YENEEA. This CDR3 is built from 12 residues. The CDR3 sequence is CASSKQGETQYF. Incomplete CDR3 DNA: TGTGCCAGCAGCAAGCAGGGGGAGACC.

This clone has only a few counts. The CDR3 end is not reached by the read, which stops 3 residues before it; the germline J gene fills it in. The V gene is TRBV7-4, the J gene TRBJ2-4; possibly TRBD1 for D (5 bases). CDR3 size: 16 residues. Per the germline V gene, CDR1 is SGHVT and CDR2 is SQSDAQ. Deletions cut 1 base from V and 0 bases from J, with 10 bases between. CDR3 region: CASSLERTLAKNIQYF. CDR3 DNA, as far as it was read: TGTGCCAGCAGCTTAGAACGGACATTAGCCAAAAACATT.

This clone was counted a few times. The read halts 3 residues ahead of the CDR3 end, with the missing end drawn from the germline J gene. V and J are TRBV2 and TRBJ1-1; the match to TRBD1 covers 7 bases. The CDR3 totals 11 residues. The germline V gene has CDR1 SNHLY and CDR2 FYNNEI. CDR3 DNA (partial): TGTGCCAGCAGTGTTGGACAGGTG. Its protein is CASSVGQV. The whole CDR3 is CASSVGQVAFF.

Concerning this clone: The junction differs from germline at one of its ends, possibly a read error. The read finishes 3 residues shy of the CDR3 end, and the germline J gene is used to complete it. The rearrangement links TRBV2 to TRBJ1-5; the D gene is possibly TRBD1 (5 bases). The germline CDR1 and CDR2 sequences are SNHLY and FYNNEI. CDR3 length equals 13 residues. Partial CDR3 DNA: TGTGCCAGCAATGAACTAGCGACAGTCCCC. Translation gives CASNELATVP. The complete CDR3 protein is CASNELATVPQHF.

This clone qualifies as medium-sized. With the read ending 3 residues before the CDR3 end, the germline J gene is used to fill in that end. The V and J genes are TRBV14 and TRBJ1-1, with D perhaps TRBD1 (6 bases). The CDR3 is made up of 15 amino acids. The germline V gene has CDR1 SGHDN and CDR2 FVKESK. Trimming took off 2 bases at V and 3 bases at J, with 13 bases between the two ends. Incomplete CDR3 DNA: TGTGCCAGCAGCCAATTAGGCCAGGGGCACACTGAA. This codes for CASSQLGQGHTE. The entire CDR3 protein reads CASSQLGQGHTEAFF. The whole variable domain, remainder taken from reference TRBV14 and TRBJ1-1, is EAGVTQFPSHSVIEKGQTVTLRCDPISGHDNLYWYRRVMGKEIKFLLHFVKESKQDESGMPNNRFLAERTGGTYSTLKVQPAELEDSGVYFCASSQLGQGHTEAFFGQGTRLTVV.

This clone was counted a few times. The read finishes 3 residues shy of the CDR3 end, and the germline J gene is used to complete it. The V call is TRBV2, the J call TRBJ2-1, with TRBD2 matching 8 bases. The CDR3 is 17 residues long. The V and J ends lost 1 base and 3 bases, in that order; junction bases with no gene match: 8. CDR1 is SNHLY, CDR2 FYNNEI, per germline. The CDR3 spells CASSEVSRGGIYNEQFF. Incomplete CDR3 DNA: TGTGCCAGCAGTGAAGTAAGCCGGGGGGGGATCTACAATGAG.

This clone came up many times. The read finishes 3 residues shy of the CDR3 end, and the germline J gene is used to complete it. V gene TRBV12-3 or TRBV12-4 combines with J gene TRBJ1-6, with 10 bases lining up with TRBD1. This CDR3 has 15 residues. V lost 5 bases, J lost 7 bases, and 5 bases stayed unmatched. CDR3 region: CASSPRTGGNSPLHF. The covered CDR3 bases are TGTGCCAGCAGTCCGAGGACAGGGGGGAATTCACCC.

This clone was counted many times. The CDR3 end falls 3 residues outside the read, so it is completed with the germline J gene. V is TRBV19 and J is TRBJ2-1; tentatively, D is TRBD1 (6 bases). V dropped 5 bases and J dropped 8 bases, with 10 bases sitting between them. CDR3 length: 12 residues. Germline V gene data show CDR1 as LNHDA and CDR2 as SQIVND (reference sequence). The DNA read from the CDR3 is TGTGCCAGTAGTCCAGGGGACCATGAG. Translated: CASSPGDHE. The complete CDR3 sequence is CASSPGDHEQFF.

Concerning this clone itself: Read data end 3 residues before the CDR3 end; the end is taken from the germline J gene. V is TRBV19 and J is TRBJ2-7; 7 nucleotides line up with TRBD1. V dropped 1 base and J dropped 6; count of bases not matched to a gene: 9. This CDR3 contains 15 residues. Germline lookup yields CDR1 LNHDA and CDR2 SQIVND (reference sequence). The CDR3 region is CASSIVTGSVGEQYF. Partial CDR3 DNA: TGTGCCAGTAGTATAGTGACAGGGAGCGTCGGCGAG.